These 2 T cell receptor beta chains were all obtained from the same sample, sequenced in a study of T cells expressing NK-cell markers. No DNA is given; TCRdb re-called the 5' RACE reads and lists each CDR3 protein once. The specimen's table records hundreds of thousands of distinct CDR3 sequences. Sequencing was done on a sample of blood T cells: a sorted CD56 or NKG2C T cell subset, CD4+ or CD8+ T cells, or bulk PBMC T cells (not recorded which). These receptors were obtained from a man between 18 and 35 years old in good health.

The gene calls are TRBV9 and TRBJ2-7; TCRdb names TRBD2, which stays unverified in the absence of DNA. Germline V CDR1 and CDR2: SGDLS, YYNGEE. The CDR3 runs 14 residues. CDR3 loop: CASSVGREFNEQYF.

The V gene is TRBV7-2, the J gene TRBJ2-7. The germline gives CDR1 SGHTA, CDR2 FQGNSA. This CDR3 contains 16 residues. The chain's CDR3 is CASSLGFGRTPYEQYF.